The 7 T cell receptor beta chains presented below share a single source sample, sequenced in a study of T cells in narcolepsy. Generated by immunoSEQ multiplex PCR, the TCRdb table keeps only in-frame clones and is missing some. Of just under 35,000 clones listed, approximately 80% were seen once; the top ten hold 1.1%. Sequencing used memory (CD45RA-) CD4+ T cells from blood. These receptors all come from a human donor in good health.

The chain combines TRBV10-1 with TRBJ2-7; D remains unclear. Germline V gene sequence: CDR1 WNHNN, CDR2 SYGVQD (reference sequence). V dropped 3 bases and J dropped 8 bases, with 17 bases sitting between them. This CDR3 comprises 14 residues. The CDR3 DNA reads TGCGCCAGCAGTGAATCCGATCCTCCGGGTAAGCAGTACTTC. Protein product: CASSESDPPGKQYF.

The V gene is TRBV28, the J gene TRBJ1-3; 9 positions agree with TRBD1. With V trimmed by 6 bases and J by 0 bases, 0 bases remained unmatched. The germline CDR1 and CDR2 sequences are MDHEN and SYDVKM. This CDR3 spans 14 amino acids. The CDR3 coding sequence is TGTGCCAGCAGGACAGGGGGCTCTGGAAACACCATATATTTT. This translates into CASRTGGSGNTIYF.

The chain couples TRBV11-2 to TRBJ2-1, with D perhaps TRBD1 (6 bases). V lost 1 base and J 4 bases, leaving 11 bases between the germline ends. CDR3 length: 15 amino acids. Germline CDR1 and CDR2: SGHAT and FQNNGV. Here the CDR3 reads CASSLVQGSYNEQFF. The CDR3 bases are TGTGCCAGCAGCTTAGTTCAGGGGAGTTACAATGAGCAGTTCTTC. Drawing the rest from reference TRBV11-2 and TRBJ2-1, the complete variable domain is EAGVAQSPRYKIIEKRQSVAFWCNPISGHATLYWYQQILGQGPKLLIQFQNNGVVDDSQLPKDRFSAERLKGVDSTLKIQPAKLEDSAVYLCASSLVQGSYNEQFFGPGTRLTVL.

This sequence joins TRBV7-3 and TRBJ2-1, with D possibly matching TRBD2 (5 bases). Trimming took 4 bases from V and 3 from J, leaving 19 bases between them. The CDR3 is 17 amino acids. Germline lookup yields CDR1 SGHTA and CDR2 FQGTGA. This chain's CDR3 is CASSSRPAGGLYNEQFF. The CDR3, as DNA: TGTGCCAGCAGCTCCCGCCCGGCAGGCGGGCTCTACAATGAGCAGTTCTTC.

The V call is TRBV7-2, the J call TRBJ2-5, with 10 bases fitting TRBD2. From germline, CDR1 is SGHTA and CDR2 FQGNSA. CDR3 length equals 15 residues. The V gene end was trimmed by 4 bases and the J gene end by 4 bases; junction bases not matched to a gene: 6. CDR3 protein: CASSSPGLARETQYF. CDR3 DNA: TGTGCCAGCAGCTCCCCGGGACTAGCGCGAGAGACCCAGTACTTC.

This chain uses TRBV7-2 with TRBJ2-5; D unclear. The end of the DNA aligns better with TRBJ2-7, so the J call may be wrong. CDR1 and CDR2 (germline): SGHTA, FQGNSA. CDR3 size: 12 residues. CDR3 loop: CASSPGSYEQYF. The CDR3 bases are TGTGCCAGCAGCCCCGGATCCTACGAGCAGTACTTC.

J is TRBJ2-2 and V is TRBV9; unclear D gene. Trimming removed 2 bases at V and 8 bases at J, with 13 bases between. This CDR3 has 14 amino acids. Per germline, CDR1 SGDLS and CDR2 YYNGEE. CDR3 protein: CASSVGANSGELFF. In DNA form, the CDR3 reads TGTGCCAGCAGCGTTGGAGCTAATTCTGGGGAGCTGTTTTTT.